A single sample is the source of the 14 T cell receptor beta chains below, sequenced in a study of blood T cells in healthy people across ages (dated by TCRdb to 2015 to 2017). Library construction relied on 5' RACE. Sequencing instrument: Illumina HiSeq 2500. A second PCR of about 6 to 12 cycles was run with a J-beta primer mix and a sample-barcoded 5' primer. TCRdb's own reprocessing of the public reads used fastp at Q25 and MiXCR and kept productive beta chains. Rows matching on CDR3 protein sequence are summarized as one entry with the most common DNA and genes. The table for this sample lists some 1.4 million distinct CDR3 sequences; approximately 38% of them were counted only once. Less than 8% of the sample is held by the ten biggest clonotypes. The specimen sequenced was blood. These receptors were collected from a woman between 18 and 29 years old in good health.

The chain recombines TRBV13 with TRBJ2-3; D perhaps matches TRBD2 (5 bases). Germline V gene data show CDR1 as PRHDT and CDR2 as FYEKMQ (reference sequence). This CDR3 is 15 amino acids long. The V gene lost 11 bases and the J gene lost 8 bases, with 26 bases spanning the gap. CDR3: CAGANSAEAPGTQYF. CDR3 bases: TGTGCCGGCGCAAATTCGGCGGAGGCCCCCGGTACGCAGTATTTT. The full variable domain, in which reference TRBV13 and TRBJ2-3 provide the parts outside the CDR3, is AAGVIQSPRHLIKEKRETATLKCYPIPRHDTVYWYQQGPGQDPQFLISFYEKMQSDKGSIPDRFSAQQFSDYHSELNMSSLELGDSALYFCAGANSAEAPGTQYFGPGTRLTVL.

This clonotype was found a few times. This rearrangement joins TRBV12-3 or TRBV12-4 to TRBJ2-7; a possible D gene is TRBD1 (6 bases). The end of the DNA aligns better with TRBJ2-4, so the J call may be wrong. The CDR3 loop spans 16 amino acids. The CDR3, as DNA: TGTGCCAGCAGCTGGGACACCCCAGGGGCCAAAAACATTCAGTACTTC. Translation gives CASSWDTPGAKNIQYF.

This clonotype has more than one count but fewer than ten. This sequence joins TRBV24-1 and TRBJ1-2; 9 bases align to TRBD1. This CDR3 comprises 15 residues. Trimming took 3 bases from V and 4 from J; bases not matched to a gene: 5. CDR1 KGHDR and CDR2 SFDVKD come from the germline V gene. Here the CDR3 reads CATSDPTGGVYGYTF. The CDR3 DNA reads as TGTGCCACCAGTGATCCTACAGGGGGCGTCTATGGCTACACCTTC.

The CDR3 DNA reads TGTGCCAGCAGCCCACATACTAGCGGGAGGGCGAATGAGCAGTACTTC. It is translated as CASSPHTSGRANEQYF. The chain joins TRBV6-4 to TRBJ2-5, with 13 bases identical to TRBD2. V was pared by 6 bases and J by 11 bases, with 15 bases of the junction left unmatched. Per germline, CDR1 MRHNA and CDR2 SNTAGT. This CDR3 is built from 16 residues.

The table lists this clonotype with a few counts. The chain links TRBV25-1 to TRBJ2-4, with a possible D match to TRBD1 (6 bases). The J call is in doubt because the DNA end fits TRBJ2-7 better. The CDR3 runs to 14 residues. CDR1 is MGHDK and CDR2 is SYGVNS in the germline V gene. DNA of the CDR3: TGTGCCAGCAGTGAATTGACAGGCGGTGGCGAGCAGTACTTC. Protein sequence: CASSELTGGGEQYF.

J is TRBJ1-6 and V is TRBV7-9; D gene uncertain. Germline CDR1 reads SEHNR; CDR2 reads FQNEAQ (reference sequence). The CDR3 consists of 14 residues. Trimming removed 3 bases from V and 8 bases from J, with 11 bases in between. CDR3 nucleotide sequence: TGTGCCAGCAGCTTCCCTGGGCGGTATTCACCCCTCCACTTT. Protein: CASSFPGRYSPLHF. The complete variable domain, with remaining parts taken from reference TRBV7-9 and TRBJ1-6, reads DTGVSQNPRHKITKRGQNVTFRCDPISEHNRLYWYRQTLGQGPEFLTYFQNEAQLEKSRLLSDRFSAERPKGSFSTLEIQRTEQGDSAMYLCASSFPGRYSPLHFGNGTRLTVT.

CDR3 DNA: TGTGCCAGCAGTTATGGCAGTTTGTCAGGCAATGAGCAGTTCTTC. Residues: CASSYGSLSGNEQFF. V gene TRBV6-5 combines with J gene TRBJ2-1; unclear D gene. The germline V gene encodes CDR1 MNHEY and CDR2 SVGAGI. V lost 3 bases to trimming and J lost 6 bases, with 15 bases between them. The CDR3 length is 15 residues.

This rearrangement joins TRBV7-9 to TRBJ2-7, with 7 bases fitting TRBD1. Germline V gene sequence: CDR1 SEHNR, CDR2 FQNEAQ (reference sequence). Trimming removed 1 base from V and 6 bases from J; junction bases left unmatched: 12. CDR3 length equals 16 residues. Here the CDR3 DNA reads TGTGCCAGCAGCTTAGTTAAGGGGGCTCCAGAAGTCGAGCAGTACTTC. Encoded protein: CASSLVKGAPEVEQYF.

This chain links TRBV7-9 with TRBJ1-5, with D maybe TRBD1 (5 bases). Germline loops: CDR1 SEHNR, CDR2 FQNEAQ (reference sequence). There are 14 residues in the CDR3. The germline V and J ends were trimmed by 5 bases and 0 bases, with 8 bases remaining between them. The DNA of the CDR3 is TGTGCCAGCAGCGGAGGGACTAGCAATCAGCCCCAGCATTTT. Translated, it gives CASSGGTSNQPQHF.

This clonotype came up a few times. J is TRBJ2-5 and V is TRBV5-1; D ambiguous. The closer fit of TRBJ2-7 to the DNA end suggests the J call may be wrong. CDR3 length equals 12 residues. Germline CDR1 SGHRS, CDR2 YFSETQ. In DNA form, the CDR3 reads TGCGCCAGCAGCTTGGTAATTCGCGAGCAGTACTTC. Protein sequence: CASSLVIREQYF.

The rearrangement links TRBV30 to TRBJ1-5; TRBD1 agrees at 8 bases. The V gene end was trimmed by 5 bases and the J gene end by 1 base; junction bases not matched to a gene: 1. The CDR3 has 13 residues. Germline V gives CDR1 GTSNPN, CDR2 SVGIG (reference sequence). The CDR3 coding sequence is TGTGCCTGGCAGGGGGCGAGCAATCAGCCCCAGCATTTT. Translation gives CAWQGASNQPQHF.

This chain uses TRBV27 with TRBJ2-1, with D perhaps TRBD2 (5 bases). V lost 5 bases to trimming and J lost 10 bases, with 21 bases between them. Germline CDR1 and CDR2: MNHEY and SMNVEV (reference sequence). The CDR3 sequence is 15 residues long. The CDR3 protein is CASSRLGETFYEQFF. The CDR3 bases are TGTGCCAGCAGTAGATTGGGAGAAACTTTCTACGAGCAGTTCTTC.

A few counts support this clonotype. The chain recombines TRBV27 with TRBJ2-3, with D possibly being TRBD1 or TRBD2 (6 bases each). The germline CDR1 and CDR2 sequences are MNHEY and SMNVEV (reference sequence). This CDR3 comprises 15 residues. Trimming cost V 6 bases and J 4 bases, with 17 bases left between them. The CDR3 DNA reads as TGTGCCAGCAGCAGAGTGGGGGGCCAGGCAGATACGCAGTATTTT. Translated: CASSRVGGQADTQYF.

The chain combines TRBV20-1 with TRBJ2-5; a weak D match, TRBD2 (6 bases). The V end lost 5 bases, the J end lost 5 bases, and 15 bases lay between the germline ends. The CDR3 is 13 amino acids. Germline V gene lookup returns CDR1 DFQATT and CDR2 SNEGSKA (reference sequence). The DNA for the CDR3 is TGCAGTGCTTCGGGGGTAGGGGTGGAGACCCAGTACTTC. This encodes CSASGVGVETQYF.